Here is one T cell receptor (beta chain) with its context. The read gets to within 3 residues of the CDR3 end, and the germline J gene fills in the rest. CDR3 length: 16 residues. Trimming at V came to 2 bases and at J to 5 bases, leaving 10 bases not matched to a gene. Per the germline V gene, CDR1 is LNHDA and CDR2 is SQIVND (reference sequence). This sample was taken from a study of T cells in women clearing cervical HPV infection. The wider study: Controls gave blood once infection was undetectable; cases at lesion identification.

Produced via immunoSEQ multiplex PCR; TCRdb's table is partial and in-frame only. The sample holds over 35,000 clones. Prevalent HPV16 infections were excluded; only incident single HPV16 infections included. This TCR was sampled from a woman between 18 and 70 years old with a cervical HPV16 infection that either progressed to CIN3+ or cleared (not recorded which). The chain has TRBV19 and TRBJ2-3; 7 nucleotides line up with TRBD2. Material: blood buffy coat. CDR3 in amino acids: CASSIRSGLGGDTQYF. CDR3 DNA (partial): TGTGCCAGTAGTATAAGGAGCGGACTAGGTGGAGATACG.